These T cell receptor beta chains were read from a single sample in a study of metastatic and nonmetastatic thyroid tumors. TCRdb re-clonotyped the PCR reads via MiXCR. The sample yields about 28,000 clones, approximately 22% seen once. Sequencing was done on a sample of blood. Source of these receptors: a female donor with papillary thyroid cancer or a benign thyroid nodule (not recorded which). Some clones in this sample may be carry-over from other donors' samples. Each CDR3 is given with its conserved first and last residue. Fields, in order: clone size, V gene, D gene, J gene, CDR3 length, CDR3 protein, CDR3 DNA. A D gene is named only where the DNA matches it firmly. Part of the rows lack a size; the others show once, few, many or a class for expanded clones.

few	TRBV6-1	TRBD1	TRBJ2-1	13	CASSWDRGNEQFF	TGTGCCAGCAGCTGGGACAGGGGGAATGAGCAGTTCTTC
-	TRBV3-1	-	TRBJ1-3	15	CASTRDKISGNTIYF	TGTGCCAGCACCCGGGACAAAATCTCTGGAAACACCATATACTTT
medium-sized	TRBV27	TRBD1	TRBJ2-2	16	CASRRIGTGDTGELFF	TGTGCCAGCAGGAGAATCGGGACAGGGGACACCGGGGAGCTGTTTTTT
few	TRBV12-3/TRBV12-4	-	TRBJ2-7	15	CASSLYGATIYEQYF	TGTGCCAGCAGTTTATACGGTGCCACAATCTACGAGCAGTACTTC
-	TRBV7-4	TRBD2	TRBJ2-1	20	CASSYQGRSGGAKGRNKQFF	TGTGCCAGCAGCTACCAGGGACGTAGCGGGGGGGCGAAAGGTCGCAATAAGCAGTTCTTC
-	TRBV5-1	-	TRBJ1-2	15	CASSLDVTANYGYTF	TGCGCCAGCAGTTTGGACGTCACAGCTAACTATGGCTACACCTTC
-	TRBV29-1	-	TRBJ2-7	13	CSVAVQPGVEQYF	TGCAGCGTTGCCGTACAACCGGGGGTTGAGCAGTACTTC
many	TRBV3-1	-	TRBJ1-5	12	CASSQEGQPQHF	TGTGCCAGCAGCCAAGAAGGTCAGCCCCAGCATTTT
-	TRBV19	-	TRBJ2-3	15	CASSISGASTDTQYF	TGTGCCAGTAGTATCAGTGGGGCTAGCACAGATACGCAGTATTTT
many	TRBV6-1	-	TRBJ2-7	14	CASSARPGVYEQYF	TGTGCCAGCAGTGCCCGACCAGGGGTATACGAGCAGTACTTC
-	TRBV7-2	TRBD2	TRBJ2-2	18	CASSLVASGRAEAGELFF	TGTGCCAGCAGCTTAGTCGCTAGCGGGAGGGCCGAAGCCGGGGAGCTGTTTTTT
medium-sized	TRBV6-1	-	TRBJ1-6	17	CASSKLGGGTYNSPLHF	TGTGCCAGCAGTAAACTAGGGGGGGGGACCTATAATTCACCCCTCCACTTT
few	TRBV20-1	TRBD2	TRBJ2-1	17	CSARDAGGGLSYNEQFF	TGCAGTGCTAGAGATGCGGGGGGGGGCCTCTCCTACAATGAGCAGTTCTTC
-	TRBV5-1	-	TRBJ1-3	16	CASSLENPYSGNTIYF	TGCGCCAGCAGCTTGGAAAATCCCTACTCTGGAAACACCATATATTTT
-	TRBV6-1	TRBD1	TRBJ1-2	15	CASRLGQSGNYGYTF	TGTGCCAGCAGACTGGGACAGTCGGGTAACTATGGCTACACCTTC